The sequence of this TCR beta chain was determined in a study of T cell responses to AZD1222 COVID-19 vaccine. Study-level results: Spike-specific TCR breadth and depth were elevated following two AZD1222 doses. Baseline serology detected seropositivity in only five to seven AZD1222 recipients. Clonal diversity was possibly underestimated, and the donors were mostly white British, with more females.

The J segment lost 7 bases and the V segment lost 7 bases, leaving 10 bases of the junction unmatched. CDR3 length: 15 amino acids. Germline values: CDR1 MNHEY, CDR2 SVGAGI. This clone was recorded only once. The antigen remains undetermined. Sequenced by immunoSEQ multiplex PCR; TCRdb stores in-frame clones only, minus some. The sample yields 150,000 to 200,000 clones, about 90% seen once. This material consisted of peripheral blood, taken on day 0 of MenACWY control vaccination. This receptor was taken from an adult in good health. The chain is built from TRBV6-5 and TRBJ2-1; 10 nucleotides line up with TRBD1. This CDR3 reads CASNRGTGVGNEQFF. DNA for the CDR3: TGTGCCAGCAACCGCGGGACAGGGGTGGGAAATGAGCAGTTCTTC.